This T cell receptor beta chain was sequenced during a study of control samples from healthy donors and cancer patients. This CDR3 is built from 18 residues. V shed 5 bases and J 0 bases; nucleotides not matched to a gene: 12. CDR1 LNHDA and CDR2 SQIVND come from the germline V gene (reference sequence). Data came from immunoSEQ multiplex PCR; TCRdb stores just in-frame clones and leaves some out. The table has 190,000 or so clones, 80% to 95% seen once. The sequencing sample was made of blood. This rearrangement joins TRBV19 to TRBJ2-3; 9 bases line up with TRBD1. The origin of this receptor is a man between 18 and 35 years old in good health. CDR3 sequence: CASSGGQGPLPSTDTQYF. The DNA of the CDR3 is TGTGCCAGTAGTGGGGGACAGGGTCCGCTACCTAGCACAGATACGCAGTATTTT.